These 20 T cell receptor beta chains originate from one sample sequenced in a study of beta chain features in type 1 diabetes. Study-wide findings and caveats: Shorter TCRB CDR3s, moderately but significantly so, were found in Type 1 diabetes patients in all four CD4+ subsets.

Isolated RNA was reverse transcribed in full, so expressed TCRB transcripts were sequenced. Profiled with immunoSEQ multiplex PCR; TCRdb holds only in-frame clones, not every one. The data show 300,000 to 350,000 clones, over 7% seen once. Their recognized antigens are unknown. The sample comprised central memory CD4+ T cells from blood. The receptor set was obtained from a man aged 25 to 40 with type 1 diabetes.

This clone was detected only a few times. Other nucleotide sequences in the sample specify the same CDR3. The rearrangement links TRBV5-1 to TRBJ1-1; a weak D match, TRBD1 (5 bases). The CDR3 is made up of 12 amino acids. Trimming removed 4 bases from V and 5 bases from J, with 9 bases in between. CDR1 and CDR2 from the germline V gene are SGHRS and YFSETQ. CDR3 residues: CASSPRGTEAFF. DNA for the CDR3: TGCGCCAGCAGCCCCCGGGGGACTGAAGCTTTCTTT.

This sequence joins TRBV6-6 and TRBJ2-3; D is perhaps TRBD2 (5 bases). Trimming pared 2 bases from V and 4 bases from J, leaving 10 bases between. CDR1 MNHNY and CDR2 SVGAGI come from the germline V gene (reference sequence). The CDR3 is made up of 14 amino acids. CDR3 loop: CASSYQELADTQYF. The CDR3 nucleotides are TGTGCCAGCAGTTACCAAGAACTAGCAGATACGCAGTATTTT.

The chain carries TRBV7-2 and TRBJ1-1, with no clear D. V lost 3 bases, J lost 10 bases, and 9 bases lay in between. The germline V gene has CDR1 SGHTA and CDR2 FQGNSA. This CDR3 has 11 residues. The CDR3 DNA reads TGTGCCAGCAGCTTCCGGAATACAGCTTTCTTT. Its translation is CASSFRNTAFF. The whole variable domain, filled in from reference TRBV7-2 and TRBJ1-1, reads GAGVSQSPSNKVTEKGKDVELRCDPISGHTALYWYRQSLGQGLEFLIYFQGNSAPDKSGLPSDRFSAERTGGSVSTLTIQRTQQEDSAVYLCASSFRNTAFFGQGTRLTVV.

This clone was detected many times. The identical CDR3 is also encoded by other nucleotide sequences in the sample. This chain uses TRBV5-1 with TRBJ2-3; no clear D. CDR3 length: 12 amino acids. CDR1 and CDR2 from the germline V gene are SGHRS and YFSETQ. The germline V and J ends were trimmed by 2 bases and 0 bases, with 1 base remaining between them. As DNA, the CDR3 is TGCGCCAGCAGCTTTAGCACAGATACGCAGTATTTT. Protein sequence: CASSFSTDTQYF.

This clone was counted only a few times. The CDR3 loop reads CASSELVRRGYEQYF. The CDR3 nucleotides read TGTGCCAGCAGTGAATTGGTGCGGCGGGGGTACGAGCAGTACTTC. The chain is built from TRBV6-1 and TRBJ2-7; 7 bases align to TRBD2. Germline values: CDR1 MNHNS, CDR2 SASEGT. Unmatched junction bases numbered 8, after V lost 2 bases and J lost 4 bases. The CDR3 extends over 15 amino acids.

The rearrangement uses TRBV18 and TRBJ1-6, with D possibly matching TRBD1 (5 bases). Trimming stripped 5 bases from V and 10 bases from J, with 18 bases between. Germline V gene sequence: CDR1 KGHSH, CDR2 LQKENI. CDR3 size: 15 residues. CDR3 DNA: TGTGCCAGCTCAAGCGTCCAGGGATTTAGCTCACCCCTCCACTTT. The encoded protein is CASSSVQGFSSPLHF.

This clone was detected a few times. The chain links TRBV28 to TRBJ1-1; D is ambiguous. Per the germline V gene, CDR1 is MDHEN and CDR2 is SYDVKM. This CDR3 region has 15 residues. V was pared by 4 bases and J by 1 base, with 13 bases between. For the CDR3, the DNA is TGTGCCAGCAGTTCATATGGGTCATCGAACACTGAAGCTTTCTTT. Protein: CASSSYGSSNTEAFF.

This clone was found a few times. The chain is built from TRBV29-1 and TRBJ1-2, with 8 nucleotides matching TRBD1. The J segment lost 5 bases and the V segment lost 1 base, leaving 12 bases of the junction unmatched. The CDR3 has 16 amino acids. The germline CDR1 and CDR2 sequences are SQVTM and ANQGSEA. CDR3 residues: CSVEGAAGGIGYGYTF. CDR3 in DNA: TGCAGCGTTGAAGGGGCGGCAGGGGGCATTGGATATGGCTACACCTTC.

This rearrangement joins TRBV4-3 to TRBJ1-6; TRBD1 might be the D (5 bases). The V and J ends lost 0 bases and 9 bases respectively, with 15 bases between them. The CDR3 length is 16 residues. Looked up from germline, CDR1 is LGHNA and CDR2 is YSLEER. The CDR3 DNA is TGCGCCAGCAGCCAAGACCCGGTGGGGGGAGGTTCACCCCTCCACTTT. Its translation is CASSQDPVGGGSPLHF.

CDR3 DNA sequence: TGCGCCAGCAGGCCCGGGACAGGGGTGAACTATGGCTACACCTTC. It encodes CASRPGTGVNYGYTF. V gene TRBV4-1 combines with J gene TRBJ1-2; 10 bases agree with TRBD1. Looked up from germline, CDR1 is MGHRA and CDR2 is YSYEKL. The CDR3 has 15 amino acids. Trimming took 6 bases from V and 2 from J; bases not matched to a gene: 6.

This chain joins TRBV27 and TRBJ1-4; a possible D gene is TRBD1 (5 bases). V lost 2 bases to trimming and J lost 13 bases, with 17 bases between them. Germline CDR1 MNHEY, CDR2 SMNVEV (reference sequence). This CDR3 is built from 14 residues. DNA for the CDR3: TGTGCCAGCAGTTTACGCAGGGCGGCGGGTGGACTGTTTTTT. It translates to CASSLRRAAGGLFF.

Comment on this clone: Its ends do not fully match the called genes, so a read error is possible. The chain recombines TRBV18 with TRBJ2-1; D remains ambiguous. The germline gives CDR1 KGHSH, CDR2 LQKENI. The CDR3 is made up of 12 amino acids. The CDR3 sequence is CASSPEPNGKVF. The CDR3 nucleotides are TGTGCCAGCTCACCAGAGCCCAACGGAAAGGTCTTC.

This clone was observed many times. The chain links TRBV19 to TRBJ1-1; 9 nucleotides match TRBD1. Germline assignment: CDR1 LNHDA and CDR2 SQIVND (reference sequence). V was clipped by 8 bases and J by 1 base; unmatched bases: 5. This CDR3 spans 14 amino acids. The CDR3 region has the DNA TGTGCCAGTCGCCTGGGACAGGGGAACACTGAAGCTTTCTTT. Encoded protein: CASRLGQGNTEAFF. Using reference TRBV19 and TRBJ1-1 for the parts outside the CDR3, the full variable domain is DGGITQSPKYLFRKEGQNVTLSCEQNLNHDAMYWYRQDPGQGLRLIYYSQIVNDFQKGDIAEGYSVSREKKESFPLTVTSAQKNPTAFYLCASRLGQGNTEAFFGQGTRLTVV.

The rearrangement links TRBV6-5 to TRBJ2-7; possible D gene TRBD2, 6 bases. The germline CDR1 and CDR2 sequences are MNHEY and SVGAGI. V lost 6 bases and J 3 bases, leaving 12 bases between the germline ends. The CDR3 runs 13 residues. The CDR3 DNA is TGTGCCAGCAGCTACCCGGGAGACTACGAGCAGTACTTC. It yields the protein CASSYPGDYEQYF.

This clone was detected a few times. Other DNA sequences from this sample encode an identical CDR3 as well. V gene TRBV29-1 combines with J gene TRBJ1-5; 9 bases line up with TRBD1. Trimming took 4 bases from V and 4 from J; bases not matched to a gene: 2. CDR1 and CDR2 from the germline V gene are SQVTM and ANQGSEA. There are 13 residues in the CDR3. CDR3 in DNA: TGCAGCGTTGTTGGGACAGGGAATCAGCCCCAGCATTTT. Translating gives CSVVGTGNQPQHF.

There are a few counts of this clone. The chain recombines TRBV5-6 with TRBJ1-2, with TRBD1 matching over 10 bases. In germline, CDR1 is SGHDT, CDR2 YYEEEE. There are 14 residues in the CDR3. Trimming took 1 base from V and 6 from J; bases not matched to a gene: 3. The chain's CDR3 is CASSLRQGANGYTF. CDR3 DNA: TGTGCCAGCAGCTTGCGACAGGGGGCAAATGGCTACACCTTC. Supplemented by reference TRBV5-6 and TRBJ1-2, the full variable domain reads DAGVTQSPTHLIKTRGQQVTLRCSPKSGHDTVSWYQQALGQGPQFIFQYYEEEERQRGNFPDRFSGHQFPNYSSELNVNALLLGDSALYLCASSLRQGANGYTFGSGTRLTVV.

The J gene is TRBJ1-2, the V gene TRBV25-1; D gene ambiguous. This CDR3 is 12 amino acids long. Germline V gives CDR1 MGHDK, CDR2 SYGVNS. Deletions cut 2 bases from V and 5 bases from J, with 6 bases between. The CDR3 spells CASSEQSYGYTF. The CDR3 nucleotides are TGTGCCAGCAGTGAACAGAGTTATGGCTACACCTTC.

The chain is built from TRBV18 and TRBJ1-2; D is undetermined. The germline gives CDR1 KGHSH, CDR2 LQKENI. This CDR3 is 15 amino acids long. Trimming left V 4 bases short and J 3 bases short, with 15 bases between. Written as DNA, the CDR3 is TGTGCCAGCTCACTGAACCAGAACAGAGACTATGGCTACACCTTC. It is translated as CASSLNQNRDYGYTF.

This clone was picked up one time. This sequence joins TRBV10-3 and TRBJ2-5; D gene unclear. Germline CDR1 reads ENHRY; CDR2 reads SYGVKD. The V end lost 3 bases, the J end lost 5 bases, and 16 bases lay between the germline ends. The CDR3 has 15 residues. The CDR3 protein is CAISDQKRLEETQYF. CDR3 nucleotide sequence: TGTGCCATCAGTGACCAGAAGCGCCTAGAGGAGACCCAGTACTTC.

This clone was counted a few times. CDR3 sequence reads: CASSSLDGTEAFF. The DNA for the CDR3 is TGTGCCAGCAGTAGTCTCGACGGGACTGAAGCTTTCTTT. The chain carries TRBV6-5 and TRBJ1-1; the D is unclear. Germline CDR1 MNHEY, CDR2 SVGAGI. Trimming stripped 5 bases from V and 5 bases from J, with 12 bases between. The CDR3 length is 13 residues.